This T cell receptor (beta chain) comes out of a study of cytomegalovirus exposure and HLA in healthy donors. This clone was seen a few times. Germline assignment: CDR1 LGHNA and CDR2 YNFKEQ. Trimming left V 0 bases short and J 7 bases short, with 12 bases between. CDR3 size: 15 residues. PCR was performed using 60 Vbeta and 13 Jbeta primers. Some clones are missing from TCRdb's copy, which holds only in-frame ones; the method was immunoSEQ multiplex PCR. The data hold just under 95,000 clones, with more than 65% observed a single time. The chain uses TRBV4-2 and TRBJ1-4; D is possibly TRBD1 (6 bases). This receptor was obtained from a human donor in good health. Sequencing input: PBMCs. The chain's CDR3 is CASSQEGQIVEKLFF. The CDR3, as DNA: TGTGCCAGCAGCCAAGAAGGACAGATCGTTGAAAAACTGTTTTTT.